Listed here are 24 T cell receptor beta chains from one sample, sequenced in a study of T cell clusters in autoimmune cytopenias. Each sample's input was roughly 270 ng genomic DNA, 38,000 or so genome equivalents. TRB rearrangements were amplified by touch-down multiplex PCR with mixed TRB-A/B primers. TCRdb reanalyzed the multiplex PCR reads and collapses them to one entry per CDR3 protein, without DNA. This listing includes about 11,000 distinct CDR3 sequences. Separately, the same data were catalogued under a study of T cell repertoires in aging, cancer and after chemotherapy.

Sequences were obtained from peripheral blood. The source of these receptors is a human donor in good health.

This chain connects TRBV6-5 to TRBJ2-3; the TCRdb D gene call, TRBD1, has no DNA to confirm it. The V gene's germline CDR1 is MNHEY and CDR2 SVGAGI. The CDR3 consists of 14 residues. CDR3 protein: CASSLGGATDTQYF.

The chain carries TRBV30 and TRBJ2-1; TCRdb's D call of TRBD2 is untestable without DNA. The CDR3 length is 15 residues. Germline V gives CDR1 GTSNPN, CDR2 SVGIG (reference sequence). The chain's CDR3 is CAWSLAGGSYNEQFF.

The chain carries TRBV7-2 and TRBJ1-4. The germline V gene has CDR1 SGHTA and CDR2 FQGNSA. There are 17 residues in the CDR3. The CDR3 here is CASSRSGKIRGSEKLFF.

The chain recombines TRBV18 with TRBJ1-1. The germline V gene encodes CDR1 KGHSH and CDR2 LQKENI. This CDR3 is 15 amino acids long. This chain's CDR3 is CASSLGGGTNTEAFF.

The V gene is TRBV7-2, the J gene TRBJ2-7; TCRdb indicates TRBD2, and absent DNA this call remains unverified. The CDR3 runs 16 residues. Germline lookup yields CDR1 SGHTA and CDR2 FQGNSA. The CDR3 is CASRTTGLAGVGEQYF.

Here the CDR3 reads CAIMGTSGETQYF. The V call is TRBV10-3, the J call TRBJ2-5; TCRdb indicates TRBD2, and absent DNA this call remains unverified. This CDR3 is built from 13 residues. The germline V gene encodes CDR1 ENHRY and CDR2 SYGVKD.

The gene calls are TRBV2 and TRBJ2-7; lacking DNA, the TRBD1 call made by TCRdb goes unchecked. The CDR3 is 14 residues long. Per the germline V gene, CDR1 is SNHLY and CDR2 is FYNNEI. CDR3 region: CASRTGAPGNEQYF.

The V gene is TRBV6-5, the J gene TRBJ2-1; TCRdb designates TRBD2, a call that cannot be tested without DNA. The CDR3 is 16 amino acids. CDR1 is MNHEY, CDR2 SVGAGI, per germline. CDR3 residues: CASSLGVAGVYNEQFF.

The rearrangement uses TRBV4-2 and TRBJ2-3; checking the TCRdb D call of TRBD1 is not possible without DNA. The germline gives CDR1 LGHNA, CDR2 YNFKEQ. This CDR3 region has 15 residues. This CDR3 is CASSQGRGKGDTQYF.

The chain joins TRBV5-1 to TRBJ1-6. The CDR3 extends over 12 amino acids. Germline V gives CDR1 SGHRS, CDR2 YFSETQ. Here the CDR3 reads CASSLGEETLHF. Full variable domain (outside the CDR3, taken from reference TRBV5-1 and TRBJ1-6): KAGVTQTPRYLIKTRGQQVTLSCSPISGHRSVSWYQQTPGQGLQFLFEYFSETQRNKGNFPGRFSGRQFSNSRSEMNVSTLELGDSALYLCASSLGEETLHFGNGTRLTVT.

The rearrangement joins TRBV18 to TRBJ1-1. This CDR3 is 14 amino acids long. The V gene's germline CDR1 is KGHSH and CDR2 LQKENI. CDR3 amino acids: CASSPQTTNTEAFF.

The chain carries TRBV20-1 and TRBJ2-3; the D call from TCRdb, TRBD1, cannot be confirmed without DNA. The CDR3 length is 13 residues. CDR1 is DFQATT and CDR2 is SNEGSKA in the germline V gene (reference sequence). The CDR3: CSASLGGPDTQYF.

J is TRBJ2-3 and V is TRBV7-2; the TCRdb call, TRBD2, lacks DNA for checking. The CDR3 sequence is 16 residues long. The germline V gene has CDR1 SGHTA and CDR2 FQGNSA. This CDR3 is CASKPGLAGGGDTQYF. Full variable domain (remainder filled in from reference TRBV7-2 and TRBJ2-3): GAGVSQSPSNKVTEKGKDVELRCDPISGHTALYWYRQSLGQGLEFLIYFQGNSAPDKSGLPSDRFSAERTGGSVSTLTIQRTQQEDSAVYLCASKPGLAGGGDTQYFGPGTRLTVL.

V is TRBV5-1 and J is TRBJ2-5; the D call of TRBD1 rests on TCRdb alone, since no DNA is present to check it. Per the germline V gene, CDR1 is SGHRS and CDR2 is YFSETQ. This CDR3 region has 15 residues. CDR3: CASSFRPGGQETQYF. The variable domain in full, with the rest retrieved from reference TRBV5-1 and TRBJ2-5, is KAGVTQTPRYLIKTRGQQVTLSCSPISGHRSVSWYQQTPGQGLQFLFEYFSETQRNKGNFPGRFSGRQFSNSRSEMNVSTLELGDSALYLCASSFRPGGQETQYFGPGTRLLVL.

The chain couples TRBV10-3 to TRBJ1-5. Germline V lookup: CDR1 ENHRY, CDR2 SYGVKD. The CDR3 has 12 residues. Here the CDR3 reads CAIGTAAQPQHF.

J is TRBJ2-5 and V is TRBV6-2 or TRBV6-3. Germline lookup yields CDR1 MNHEY and CDR2 SVGEGT. This CDR3 contains 12 residues. The CDR3 loop is CASSYREETQYF.

By frequency, this clonotype is medium-sized (0.01 to 0.1%). The V and J genes are TRBV7-2 and TRBJ2-7; TCRdb outputs TRBD1, but without DNA this stays unchecked. Germline-derived CDR1 and CDR2 are SGHTA and FQGNSA. The CDR3 is made up of 15 amino acids. CDR3 region: CASSLGVGTDYEQYF.

The chain employs TRBV20-1 and TRBJ2-7. The CDR3 totals 12 residues. Per germline, CDR1 DFQATT and CDR2 SNEGSKA (reference sequence). This chain's CDR3 is CSAIAASYEQYF.

CDR3 in amino acids: CASSFDGALGTEAFF. The chain joins TRBV27 to TRBJ1-1; TCRdb gives TRBD1 as the D gene, but with no DNA this cannot be confirmed. This CDR3 is 15 amino acids long. The V gene's germline CDR1 is MNHEY and CDR2 SMNVEV (reference sequence).

This chain connects TRBV7-3 to TRBJ2-5; TCRdb lists TRBD1, though no DNA is available to test this call. This CDR3 has 14 amino acids. Per germline, CDR1 SGHTA and CDR2 FQGTGA. The CDR3 spells CASSPTGVGETQYF.

V gene TRBV5-1 combines with J gene TRBJ2-7. CDR3 size: 13 residues. Germline assignment: CDR1 SGHRS and CDR2 YFSETQ. CDR3 region: CASRYGSSYEQYF.

V gene TRBV5-1 combines with J gene TRBJ2-7. This CDR3 comprises 11 residues. In germline, CDR1 is SGHRS, CDR2 YFSETQ. CDR3 region: CASKGDYEQYF.

The genes are TRBV6-1 and TRBJ2-1. This CDR3 has 12 residues. Germline CDR1 is MNHNS and CDR2 is SASEGT. CDR3 region: CASSEMADEQFF.

The chain couples TRBV7-2 to TRBJ1-3; absent DNA, TCRdb's TRBD1 call cannot be checked. Germline V gene lookup returns CDR1 SGHTA and CDR2 FQGNSA. The CDR3 is made up of 15 amino acids. The CDR3: CASSIVWTGGNTIYF.